The rows below give T cell receptor beta chains drawn from one sample of a study of T cells in Graves' hyperthyroidism and ophthalmopathy. In TCRdb, the multiplex PCR reads were re-called with MiXCR into one record per CDR3 protein. The table includes about 290,000 distinct CDR3 sequences, around 13% detected once. Sequencing was done on a sample of blood. All receptors come from a woman in her thirties or forties with Graves' hyperthyroidism. CDR3s include the opening cysteine and the closing phenylalanine or tryptophan. D genes are given only for firm matches. The listing skips clone size in some rows; elsewhere it reads once, few, many or a size class.

V: TRBV7-8
size: -
D: -
J: TRBJ2-5
CDR3: CASRNWGHGGETQYF
DNA: TGTGCCAGCAGGAACTGGGGGCATGGTGGAGAGACCCAGTACTTC

V: TRBV3-1
size: few
D: TRBD1
J: TRBJ1-2
CDR3: CASSHRTGAYGYTF
DNA: TGTGCCAGCAGCCACCGGACAGGGGCCTATGGCTACACCTTC

V: TRBV9
size: few
D: -
J: TRBJ2-3
CDR3: CASSPAIQGTDTQYF
DNA: TGTGCCAGCAGCCCGGCGATACAGGGCACAGATACGCAGTATTTT

V: TRBV20-1
size: many
D: TRBD1
J: TRBJ2-5
CDR3: CSARDPGQGYQETQYF
DNA: TGCAGTGCTAGAGATCCGGGACAGGGGTACCAAGAGACCCAGTACTTC

V: TRBV5-1
size: many
D: -
J: TRBJ1-1
CDR3: CASSLAGVDEAFF
DNA: TGCGCCAGCAGCTTGGCCGGAGTGGATGAAGCTTTCTTT

V: TRBV13
size: many
D: -
J: TRBJ1-1
CDR3: CASSPRGDTEAFF
DNA: TGTGCCAGCAGCCCCCGCGGGGACACTGAAGCTTTCTTT

V: TRBV7-9
size: many
D: -
J: TRBJ2-5
CDR3: CASSFRAAVTETQYF
DNA: TGTGCCAGCAGCTTTAGAGCTGCGGTTACGGAGACCCAGTACTTC

V: TRBV6-1
size: many
D: -
J: TRBJ1-5
CDR3: CASSEMKPQHF
DNA: TGTGCCAGCAGTGAAATGAAGCCCCAGCATTTT

V: TRBV6-1
size: many
D: -
J: TRBJ1-2
CDR3: CASTLKQEHYGYTF
DNA: TGTGCCAGCACCTTAAAACAGGAACACTATGGCTACACCTTC

V: TRBV19
size: once
D: -
J: TRBJ2-7
CDR3: CASSIAQDPRFSEQYF
DNA: TGTGCCAGTAGTATAGCCCAGGACCCGCGGTTTAGCGAGCAGTACTTC

V: TRBV28
size: many
D: TRBD1
J: TRBJ1-3
CDR3: CASSIGQGANTIYF
DNA: TGTGCCAGCAGTATCGGACAGGGGGCAAACACCATATATTTT

V: TRBV10-3
size: many
D: TRBD1
J: TRBJ1-1
CDR3: CAISERQGAPPDTEAFF
DNA: TGTGCCATCAGTGAGCGACAGGGGGCTCCGCCGGACACTGAAGCTTTCTTT

V: TRBV3-1
size: many
D: -
J: TRBJ1-1
CDR3: CASSLQRAEAFF
DNA: TGTGCCAGCAGCTTGCAGAGGGCTGAAGCTTTCTTT

V: TRBV2
size: -
D: -
J: TRBJ2-3
CDR3: CASSDTSTNLRRTDTQYF
DNA: TGTGCCAGCAGTGATACGTCTACCAACCTACGACGCACAGATACGCAGTATTTT

V: TRBV6-1
size: many
D: TRBD2
J: TRBJ2-3
CDR3: CASSSGKAGNTDTQYF
DNA: TGTGCCAGCAGTTCGGGGAAAGCGGGAAACACAGATACGCAGTATTTT

V: TRBV19
size: many
D: -
J: TRBJ2-7
CDR3: CASSIGQPLYEQYF
DNA: TGTGCCAGTAGTATAGGACAACCCCTCTACGAGCAGTACTTC

V: TRBV18
size: few
D: TRBD1
J: TRBJ2-1
CDR3: CASSRDRIDNEQFF
DNA: TGTGCCAGCTCTCGGGACAGGATCGACAATGAGCAGTTCTTC

V: TRBV27
size: many
D: TRBD1
J: TRBJ1-2
CDR3: CASSLSPYRGDRRDYGYTF
DNA: TGTGCCAGCAGTTTATCTCCTTACAGGGGGGATCGGCGTGACTATGGCTACACCTTC

V: TRBV2
size: many
D: TRBD2
J: TRBJ2-3
CDR3: CASSGQGFEREDPDTQYF
DNA: TGTGCCAGCAGTGGCCAGGGGTTCGAGCGGGAGGATCCAGATACGCAGTATTTT

V: TRBV7-9
size: -
D: TRBD1
J: TRBJ1-2
CDR3: CASSMGQSRENYGYTF
DNA: TGTGCCAGCAGCATGGGACAGTCCCGGGAGAACTATGGCTACACCTTC

V: TRBV7-9
size: many
D: -
J: TRBJ1-1
CDR3: CASSLKALSEAFF
DNA: TGTGCCAGCAGCCTAAAAGCCCTATCTGAAGCTTTCTTT

V: TRBV13
size: -
D: -
J: TRBJ1-6
CDR3: CASSLGGRGNSPLHF
DNA: TGTGCCAGCAGCTTAGGGGGACGGGGCAATTCACCCCTCCACTTT

V: TRBV10-3
size: many
D: TRBD2
J: TRBJ2-7
CDR3: CAISEPAKEREWEQYF
DNA: TGTGCCATCAGTGAGCCAGCAAAGGAGCGGGAGTGGGAGCAGTACTTC